This T cell receptor (beta chain) comes out of a study of T cell changes during pregnancy in multiple sclerosis (dated by TCRdb to the late 2010s). About the study as a whole: Changes in the T cell repertoire over the course of pregnancy were examined in this study in women with multiple sclerosis.

The CDR3 has 16 amino acids, counting the end cysteine and phenylalanine. Of the read, only the CDR3 DNA is kept; its 48 bases are in frame from base 1. The germline V gene provides CDR1 SQVTM and CDR2 ANQGSEA. V is pared back by 6 bases and J by 8 bases, with 26 bases lying between the germline termini. The method was the immunoSEQ multiplex PCR assay. The source is immuneACCESS, and TCRdb retained only in-frame sequences with V and J called. Part of the clones is not carried over; for the studies checked, unresolved V genes explain less than half of this, and the remainder is unexplained. This sample gives approximately 100,000 clones in total; just over 90% of them show up just once. The ten largest clones add up to 3% to 3.5% of the sample. About this clone itself: Its cognate antigen has yet to be identified. No base qualities exist here, and no much larger clone lies one base off it.

The rearranged chain carries TRBV29-1 and TRBJ2-1; the D gene cannot be resolved reliably. This receptor was obtained from a female donor with multiple sclerosis, enrolled in a pregnancy study. Sequencing was performed on peripheral blood, taken after pregnancy. The DNA sequence follows: TGCAGCGTCTCAAGACGGCTCGCGGAACCCCACTATGAGCAGTTCTTC. This yields the protein CSVSRRLAEPHYEQFF.